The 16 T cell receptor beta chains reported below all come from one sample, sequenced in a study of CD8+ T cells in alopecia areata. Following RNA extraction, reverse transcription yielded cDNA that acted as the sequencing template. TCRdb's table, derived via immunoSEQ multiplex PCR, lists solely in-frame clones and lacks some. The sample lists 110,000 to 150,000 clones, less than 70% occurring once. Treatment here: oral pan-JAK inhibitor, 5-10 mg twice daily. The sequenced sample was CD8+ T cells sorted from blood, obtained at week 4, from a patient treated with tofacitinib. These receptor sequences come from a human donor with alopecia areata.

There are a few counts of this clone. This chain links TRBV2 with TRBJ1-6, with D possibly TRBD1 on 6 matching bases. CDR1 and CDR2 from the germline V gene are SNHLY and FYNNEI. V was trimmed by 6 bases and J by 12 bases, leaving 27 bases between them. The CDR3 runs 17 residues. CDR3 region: CASRGDITIGSGGPLHF. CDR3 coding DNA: TGTGCCAGCAGGGGGGACATTACAATCGGGTCGGGAGGACCCCTCCACTTT. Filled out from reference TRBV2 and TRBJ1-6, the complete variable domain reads EPEVTQTPSHQVTQMGQEVILRCVPISNHLYFYWYRQILGQKVEFLVSFYNNEISEKSEIFDDQFSVERPDGSNFTLKIRSTKLEDSAMYFCASRGDITIGSGGPLHFGNGTRLTVT.

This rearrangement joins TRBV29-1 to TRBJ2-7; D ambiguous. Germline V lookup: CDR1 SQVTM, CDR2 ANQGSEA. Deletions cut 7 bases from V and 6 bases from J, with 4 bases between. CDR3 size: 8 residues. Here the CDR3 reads CSAVEQYF. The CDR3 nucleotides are TGCAGCGCCGTCGAGCAGTACTTC.

The CDR3 sequence is CASSQVPIPTSGTGTDTQYF. The CDR3 DNA is TGCGCCAGCAGCCAAGTACCTATACCGACTAGCGGGACCGGCACAGATACGCAGTATTTT. This sequence joins TRBV4-1 and TRBJ2-3, with 11 bases fitting TRBD2. Per the germline V gene, CDR1 is MGHRA and CDR2 is YSYEKL. The CDR3 extends over 20 amino acids. With 1 base clipped from V and 1 base from J, the junction kept 13 bases outside the gene matches.

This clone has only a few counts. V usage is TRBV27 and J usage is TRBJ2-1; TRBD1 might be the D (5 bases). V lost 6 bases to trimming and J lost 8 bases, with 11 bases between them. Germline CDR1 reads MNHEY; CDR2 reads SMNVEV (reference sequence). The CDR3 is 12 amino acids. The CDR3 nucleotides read TGTGCCAGCAGCTTAGACAGTTATGAGCAGTTCTTC. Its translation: CASSLDSYEQFF.

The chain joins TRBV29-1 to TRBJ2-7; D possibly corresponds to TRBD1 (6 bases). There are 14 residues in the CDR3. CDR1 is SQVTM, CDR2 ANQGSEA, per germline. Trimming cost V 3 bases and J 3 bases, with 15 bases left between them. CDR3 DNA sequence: TGCAGCGTTGACCAGGGGCGTGGGGACTACGAGCAGTACTTC. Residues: CSVDQGRGDYEQYF.

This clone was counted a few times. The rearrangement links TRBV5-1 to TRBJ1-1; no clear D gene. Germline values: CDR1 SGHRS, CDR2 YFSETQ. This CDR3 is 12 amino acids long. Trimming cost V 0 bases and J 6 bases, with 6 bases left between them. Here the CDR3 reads CASSLGGPEAFF. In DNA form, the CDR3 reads TGCGCCAGCAGCTTGGGTGGACCTGAAGCTTTCTTT.

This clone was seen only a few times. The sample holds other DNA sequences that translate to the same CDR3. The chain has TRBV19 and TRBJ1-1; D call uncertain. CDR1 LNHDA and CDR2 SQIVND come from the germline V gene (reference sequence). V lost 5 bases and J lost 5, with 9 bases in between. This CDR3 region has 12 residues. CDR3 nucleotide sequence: TGTGCCAGTAGTCCCCCGGGGACTGAAGCTTTCTTT. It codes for CASSPPGTEAFF. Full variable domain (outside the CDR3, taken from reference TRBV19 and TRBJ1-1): DGGITQSPKYLFRKEGQNVTLSCEQNLNHDAMYWYRQDPGQGLRLIYYSQIVNDFQKGDIAEGYSVSREKKESFPLTVTSAQKNPTAFYLCASSPPGTEAFFGQGTRLTVV.

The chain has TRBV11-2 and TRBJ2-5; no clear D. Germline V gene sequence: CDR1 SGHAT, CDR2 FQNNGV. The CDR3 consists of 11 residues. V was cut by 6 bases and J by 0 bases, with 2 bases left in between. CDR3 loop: CASRDQETQYF. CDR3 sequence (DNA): TGTGCCAGCAGGGACCAAGAGACCCAGTACTTC.

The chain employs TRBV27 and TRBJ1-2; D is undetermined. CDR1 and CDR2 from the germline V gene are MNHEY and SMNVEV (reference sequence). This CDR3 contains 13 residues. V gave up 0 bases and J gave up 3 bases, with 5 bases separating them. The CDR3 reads CASSLSSYYGYTF. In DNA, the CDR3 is TGTGCCAGCAGTTTATCGAGCTACTATGGCTACACCTTC.

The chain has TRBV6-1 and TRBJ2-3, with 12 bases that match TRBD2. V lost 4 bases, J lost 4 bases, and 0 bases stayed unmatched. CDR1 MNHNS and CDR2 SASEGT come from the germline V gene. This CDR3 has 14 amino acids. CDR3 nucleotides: TGTGCCAGCAGTGGACTAGCGGGGGCAGATACGCAGTATTTT. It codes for CASSGLAGADTQYF.

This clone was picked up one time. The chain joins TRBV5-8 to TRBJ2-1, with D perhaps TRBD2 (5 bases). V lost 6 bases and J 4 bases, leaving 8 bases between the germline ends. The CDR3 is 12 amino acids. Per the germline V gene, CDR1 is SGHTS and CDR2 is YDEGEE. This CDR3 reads CASNPGYNEQFF. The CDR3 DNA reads TGTGCCAGCAACCCGGGGTACAATGAGCAGTTCTTC.

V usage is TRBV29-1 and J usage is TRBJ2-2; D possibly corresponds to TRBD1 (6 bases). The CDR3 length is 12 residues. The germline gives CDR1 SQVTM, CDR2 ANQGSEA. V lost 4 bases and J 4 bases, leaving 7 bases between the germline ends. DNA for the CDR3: TGCAGCGTTGTCAGGGGCACCGGGGAGCTGTTTTTT. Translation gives CSVVRGTGELFF.

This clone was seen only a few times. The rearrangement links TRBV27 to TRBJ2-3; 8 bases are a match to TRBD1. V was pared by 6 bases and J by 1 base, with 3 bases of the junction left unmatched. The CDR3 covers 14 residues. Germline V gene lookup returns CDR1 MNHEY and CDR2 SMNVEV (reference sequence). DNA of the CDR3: TGTGCCAGCAGCCTGGGACAGGGCACAGATACGCAGTATTTT. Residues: CASSLGQGTDTQYF.

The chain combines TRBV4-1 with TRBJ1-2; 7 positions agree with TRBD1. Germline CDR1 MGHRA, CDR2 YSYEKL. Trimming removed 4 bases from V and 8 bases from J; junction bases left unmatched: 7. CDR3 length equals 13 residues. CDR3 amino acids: CASSLDREEGYTF. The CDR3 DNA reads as TGCGCCAGCAGCCTCGACAGGGAGGAAGGCTACACCTTC.

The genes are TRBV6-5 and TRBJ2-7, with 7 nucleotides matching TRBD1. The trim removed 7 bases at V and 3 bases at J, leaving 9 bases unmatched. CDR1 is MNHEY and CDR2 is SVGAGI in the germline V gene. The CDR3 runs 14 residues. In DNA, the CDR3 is TGTGCCAGCACCAACCAAGGGGGCAACTACGAGCAGTACTTC. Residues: CASTNQGGNYEQYF.

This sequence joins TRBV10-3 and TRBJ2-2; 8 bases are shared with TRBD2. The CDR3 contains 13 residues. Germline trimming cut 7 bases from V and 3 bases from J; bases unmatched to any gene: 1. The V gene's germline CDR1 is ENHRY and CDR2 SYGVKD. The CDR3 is CAINSGDTGELFF. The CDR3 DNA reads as TGTGCCATCAATAGCGGGGACACCGGGGAGCTGTTTTTT.